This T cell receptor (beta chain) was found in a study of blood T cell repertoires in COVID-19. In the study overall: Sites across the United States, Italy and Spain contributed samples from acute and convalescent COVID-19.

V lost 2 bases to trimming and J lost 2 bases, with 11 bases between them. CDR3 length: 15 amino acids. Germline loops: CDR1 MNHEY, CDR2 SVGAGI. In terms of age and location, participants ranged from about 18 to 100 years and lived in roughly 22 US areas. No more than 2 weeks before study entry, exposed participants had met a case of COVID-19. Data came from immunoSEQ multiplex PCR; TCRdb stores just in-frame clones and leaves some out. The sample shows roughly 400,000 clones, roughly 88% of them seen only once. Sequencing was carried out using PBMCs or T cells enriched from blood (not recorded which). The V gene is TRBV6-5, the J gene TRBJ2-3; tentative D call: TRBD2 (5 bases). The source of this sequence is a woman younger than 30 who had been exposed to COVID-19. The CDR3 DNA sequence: TGTGCCAGCAGTTACAACGGACTTCCCACAGATACGCAGTATTTT. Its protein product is CASSYNGLPTDTQYF.